This T cell receptor beta chain was captured in a study of TIL therapy for anti-PD-1-resistant metastatic lung cancer. Overall study: Half of patients were current or former smokers.

V lost 0 bases and J lost 2, with 8 bases in between. The CDR3 has 14 amino acids. Looked up from germline, CDR1 is ENHRY and CDR2 is SYGVKD. In the case of this clone: Antigen specificity is unknown.

The study, taken as a whole, reports: Infused TIL clonotypes partially replaced the baseline blood repertoire, then decayed over months.

Time point: pre-treatment sample, taken before nivolumab and TIL therapy. Enrollment ran from 2017 to early 2020. The immunoSEQ assay was v3. Sequencing used immunoSEQ multiplex PCR; TCRdb keeps in-frame clones, though not all of them. The sample consists of 25,000 to 40,000 clones, about 80% of them appearing once. The V gene is TRBV10-3, the J gene TRBJ2-7; possibly TRBD1 for D (5 bases). This receptor was taken from a woman aged 30 to 85 with non-small cell lung cancer. The material was blood, obtained at baseline. This CDR3 is CAISESTGAYEQYF. The CDR3 DNA follows: TGTGCCATCAGTGAGTCTACAGGCGCCTACGAGCAGTACTTC.